This is a list of T cell receptor beta chains from one sample in a study of blood T cell repertoires in COVID-19. Repertoires were generated with immunoSEQ multiplex PCR, while TCRdb's copy carries only in-frame clones and drops some. The data show approximately 250,000 clones, with just under 85% seen just once and 5.5% to 8% held by the top ten. The sequenced sample consisted of peripheral blood. All receptors come from a woman in her sixties with active or convalescent COVID-19. Each CDR3 is given with its conserved first and last residue. A D gene is named only where the DNA matches it firmly. Clone size is not always given. Where it is, it says once, few, many or a class for expanded clones.

D gene: TRBD1
clone size: -
V gene: TRBV6-1
J gene: TRBJ1-5
CDR3 DNA: TGTGCCAGCAGTGCCGATCCAGGGGGCGCGGGGCAGCCCCAGCATTTT
CDR3 protein: CASSADPGGAGQPQHF

D gene: -
clone size: -
V gene: TRBV19
J gene: TRBJ2-5
CDR3 DNA: TGTGCCAGTAGTTCTATTCAAGAGACCCAGTACTTC
CDR3 protein: CASSSIQETQYF

D gene: TRBD2
clone size: -
V gene: TRBV28
J gene: TRBJ2-5
CDR3 DNA: TGTGCCAGCAGTACGGGAGGGGGAAACCAAGAGACCCAGTACTTC
CDR3 protein: CASSTGGGNQETQYF

D gene: -
clone size: -
V gene: TRBV2
J gene: TRBJ1-3
CDR3 DNA: TGTGCCAGCAGCCCGGGACTCTCTGGAAACACCATATATTTT
CDR3 protein: CASSPGLSGNTIYF

D gene: -
clone size: -
V gene: TRBV6-1
J gene: TRBJ2-1
CDR3 DNA: TGTGCCAGCAGTGAAGCCCCCCGGGACTCATCCTACAATGAGCAGTTCTTC
CDR3 protein: CASSEAPRDSSYNEQFF

D gene: -
clone size: -
V gene: TRBV2
J gene: TRBJ2-1
CDR3 DNA: TGTGCCAGCAGTGGAGTGTCCACTAACAATGAGCAGTTCTTC
CDR3 protein: CASSGVSTNNEQFF

D gene: TRBD1
clone size: once
V gene: TRBV11-3
J gene: TRBJ1-2
CDR3 DNA: TGTGCCAGCAGCCCCCGGACAGGCTCTAACTATGGCTACACCTTC
CDR3 protein: CASSPRTGSNYGYTF

D gene: -
clone size: -
V gene: TRBV19
J gene: TRBJ1-1
CDR3 DNA: TGTGCCAGTAGCGACAGTGACCTGAACACTGAAGCTTTCTTT
CDR3 protein: CASSDSDLNTEAFF

D gene: TRBD2
clone size: -
V gene: TRBV30
J gene: TRBJ2-1
CDR3 DNA: TGTGCCTGGAGGGTCCTAGCGGGAGCCTACAATGAGCAGTTCTTC
CDR3 protein: CAWRVLAGAYNEQFF

D gene: TRBD2
clone size: -
V gene: TRBV2
J gene: TRBJ2-5
CDR3 DNA: TGTGCCAGCACCTGGGGGACTAGCGGGAGGGAGACCCAGTACTTC
CDR3 protein: CASTWGTSGRETQYF

D gene: -
clone size: -
V gene: TRBV29-1
J gene: TRBJ2-5
CDR3 DNA: TGCAGCGTTGTTGACAGGCTCTTCCAAGAGACCCAGTACTTC
CDR3 protein: CSVVDRLFQETQYF

D gene: TRBD1
clone size: -
V gene: TRBV7-9
J gene: TRBJ2-1
CDR3 DNA: TGTGCCAGCAGCCCCTCCGCCTCGACAGGGCTTTGGCAGAAGTTCTTC
CDR3 protein: CASSPSASTGLWQKFF

D gene: -
clone size: -
V gene: TRBV24-1
J gene: TRBJ1-1
CDR3 DNA: TGTGCCACCAGTGAGAGGAGGAACACTGAAGCTTTCTTT
CDR3 protein: CATSERRNTEAFF

D gene: TRBD1
clone size: -
V gene: TRBV29-1
J gene: TRBJ1-4
CDR3 DNA: TGCAGCGTGGTAGCCGGGACAGGGGATGAAAAACTGTTTTTT
CDR3 protein: CSVVAGTGDEKLFF

D gene: -
clone size: -
V gene: TRBV6-5
J gene: TRBJ2-2
CDR3 DNA: TGTGCCAGCAGTTCCGGGTGGGCCGGGGAGCTGTTTTTT
CDR3 protein: CASSSGWAGELFF

D gene: -
clone size: -
V gene: TRBV18
J gene: TRBJ1-1
CDR3 DNA: TGTGCCAGCTCCCCGCAGGCTGGGACAGAAGCTTTCTTT
CDR3 protein: CASSPQAGTEAFF

D gene: -
clone size: -
V gene: TRBV3-1/TRBV3-2
J gene: TRBJ2-2
CDR3 DNA: TGTGCCAGCCACGAACTAGGATCCACCGGGGAGCTGTTTTTT
CDR3 protein: CASHELGSTGELFF

D gene: -
clone size: once
V gene: TRBV2
J gene: TRBJ1-2
CDR3 DNA: TGTGCCAGCAGTCCTATAGGAGTACGCTATGGCTACACCTTC
CDR3 protein: CASSPIGVRYGYTF